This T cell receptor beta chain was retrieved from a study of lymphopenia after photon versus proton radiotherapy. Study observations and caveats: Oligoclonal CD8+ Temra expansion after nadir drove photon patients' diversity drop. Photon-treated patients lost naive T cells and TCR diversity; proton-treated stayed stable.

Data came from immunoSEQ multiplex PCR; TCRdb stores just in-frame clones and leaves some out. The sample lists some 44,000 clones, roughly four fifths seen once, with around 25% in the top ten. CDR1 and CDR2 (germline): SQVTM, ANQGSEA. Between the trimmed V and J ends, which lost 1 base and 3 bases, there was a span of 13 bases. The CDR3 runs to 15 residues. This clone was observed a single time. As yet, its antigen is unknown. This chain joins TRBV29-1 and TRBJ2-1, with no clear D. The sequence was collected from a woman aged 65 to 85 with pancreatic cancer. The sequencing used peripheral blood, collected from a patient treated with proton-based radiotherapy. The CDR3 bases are TGCAGCGTTGAAGTGGGTGGGTTCAACTACAATGAGCAGTTCTTC. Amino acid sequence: CSVEVGGFNYNEQFF.